The 8 T cell receptor beta chains given below trace back to one sample, sequenced in a study of T-cell memory formation after mild COVID-19. TCRdb reanalysed the 5' RACE reads using MiXCR and keeps one entry per CDR3 protein. This sample has 34,000 or so distinct CDR3 sequences; 7% to 9.5% occur once, and the top ten carry over 25%. Material for sequencing was PBMCs or a T cell subset sorted from them (not recorded which). These TCRs come from a young man who had mild COVID-19 (a few samples of this study predate the infection). Cell type and time point are not known.

This clonotype showed up just a few times. This chain's CDR3 is CASSYDGGEETQYF. Written as DNA, the CDR3 is TGTGCCAGCAGTTACGATGGGGGGGAAGAGACCCAGTACTTC. The genes are TRBV6-6 and TRBJ2-5, with TRBD2 matching over 7 bases. The CDR3 length is 14 residues. Germline lookup yields CDR1 MNHNY and CDR2 SVGAGI (reference sequence). V shed 2 bases and J 3 bases; nucleotides not matched to a gene: 3.

The chain uses TRBV20-1 and TRBJ2-1, with D possibly being TRBD1 (5 bases). Germline-derived CDR1 and CDR2 are DFQATT and SNEGSKA (reference sequence). Trimming pared 6 bases from V and 12 bases from J, leaving 15 bases between. CDR3 size: 11 residues. The CDR3, as DNA: TGCAGTGCGGGCTACAGGTTCATGCAGTTCTTC. Protein: CSAGYRFMQFF.

This clonotype occurred many times. J is TRBJ1-1 and V is TRBV5-1; D is undetermined. The CDR3 consists of 12 residues. The V gene lost 0 bases and the J gene lost 6 bases, with 6 bases spanning the gap. Germline lookup yields CDR1 SGHRS and CDR2 YFSETQ. In DNA, the CDR3 is TGCGCCAGCAGCTTGGAAGGCCCTGAAGCTTTCTTT. Protein product: CASSLEGPEAFF.

This clonotype was recorded many times. V usage is TRBV13 and J usage is TRBJ2-2; 8 bases fit TRBD1. Germline CDR1 and CDR2: PRHDT and FYEKMQ (reference sequence). V lost 3 bases and J lost 5; bases outside the gene matches: 17. CDR3 length: 19 residues. In DNA, the CDR3 is TGTGCCAGCAGCTTCCAACTTGGGATACGGACAGGGTGGACCGGGGAGCTGTTTTTT. Translating gives CASSFQLGIRTGWTGELFF.

This clonotype was detected a few times. The chain employs TRBV5-4 and TRBJ2-1, with D possibly being TRBD2 (5 bases). Germline CDR1 and CDR2: SGHNT and YYREEE (reference sequence). The CDR3 consists of 15 residues. V was shortened by 4 bases and J by 4 bases, with 15 bases between the two germline ends. As DNA, the CDR3 is TGTGCCAGCAGCGCCGACTTGGGAGATTACAATGAGCAGTTCTTC. This encodes CASSADLGDYNEQFF.

At least ten counts were recorded for this clonotype. The genes are TRBV27 and TRBJ2-6, with D unresolved. Germline V gene sequence: CDR1 MNHEY, CDR2 SMNVEV (reference sequence). Trimming shortened V by 6 bases and J by 0 bases, and 3 bases separated the two germline ends. The CDR3 contains 13 residues. This CDR3 is CASRLSGANVLTF. CDR3 in DNA: TGTGCCAGCAGGCTCTCTGGGGCCAACGTCCTGACTTTC.

This clonotype was seen only a few times. V usage is TRBV6-6 and J usage is TRBJ1-6; 7 bases are shared with TRBD1. V dropped 0 bases and J dropped 9; count of bases not matched to a gene: 2. The CDR3 sequence is 14 residues long. Germline-derived CDR1 and CDR2 are MNHNY and SVGAGI (reference sequence). The CDR3 loop reads CASSYSAGGSPLHF. The CDR3 DNA reads as TGTGCCAGCAGTTACTCGGCAGGGGGTTCACCCCTCCACTTT.

This clonotype showed up many times. J is TRBJ2-3 and V is TRBV7-2, with 11 bases aligning to TRBD2. The CDR3 totals 15 residues. V shed 2 bases, J shed 6 bases, and the junction held 4 bases outside the gene matches. Germline CDR1 and CDR2: SGHTA and FQGNSA. CDR3 nucleotides: TGTGCCAGCAGCTTACCGCTAGCGGGGGGCGATACGCAGTATTTT. This codes for CASSLPLAGGDTQYF.